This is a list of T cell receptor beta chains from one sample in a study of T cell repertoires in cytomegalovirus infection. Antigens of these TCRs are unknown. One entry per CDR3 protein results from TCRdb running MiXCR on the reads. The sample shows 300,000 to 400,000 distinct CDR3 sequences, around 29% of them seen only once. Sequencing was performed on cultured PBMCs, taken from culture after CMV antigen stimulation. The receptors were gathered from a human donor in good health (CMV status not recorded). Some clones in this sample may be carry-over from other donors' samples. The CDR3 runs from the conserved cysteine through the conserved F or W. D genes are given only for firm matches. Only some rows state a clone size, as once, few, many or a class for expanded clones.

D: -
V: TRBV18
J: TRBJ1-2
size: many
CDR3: CASRRLAYGYTF
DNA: TGTGCCAGCCGTCGGCTCGCCTATGGCTACACCTTC

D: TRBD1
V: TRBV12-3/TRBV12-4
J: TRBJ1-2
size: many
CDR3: CASSPTGADYGYTF
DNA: TGTGCCAGCAGTCCGACAGGGGCGGACTATGGCTACACCTTC

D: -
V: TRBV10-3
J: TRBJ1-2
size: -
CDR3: CAISAGLYNGYTF
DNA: TGTGCCATCAGTGCAGGACTCTATAATGGCTACACCTTC

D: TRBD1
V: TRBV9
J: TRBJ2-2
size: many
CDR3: CASSESTGAPRGELFF
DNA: TGTGCCAGCAGCGAATCGACAGGGGCCCCGCGCGGAGAGCTGTTTTTT

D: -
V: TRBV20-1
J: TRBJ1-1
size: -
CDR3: CSARDQRGLTEAFF
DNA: TGCAGTGCTAGAGATCAGCGGGGACTCACTGAAGCTTTCTTT

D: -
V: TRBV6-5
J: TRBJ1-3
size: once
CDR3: CASSLSGTGAGNTIYF
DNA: TGTGCCAGCAGCCTCTCCGGGACCGGAGCCGGAAACACCATATATTTT

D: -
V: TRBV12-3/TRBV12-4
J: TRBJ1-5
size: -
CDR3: CASSLGTPQHF
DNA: TGTGCCAGCAGTTTGGGAACGCCCCAGCATTTT

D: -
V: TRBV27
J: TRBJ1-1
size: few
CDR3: CASSRTVGGSTEAFF
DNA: TGTGCCAGCAGTCGCACAGTCGGGGGAAGCACTGAAGCTTTCTTT

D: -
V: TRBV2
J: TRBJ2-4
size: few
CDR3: CASSEADIQYF
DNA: TGTGCCAGCAGTGAAGCAGACATTCAGTACTTC

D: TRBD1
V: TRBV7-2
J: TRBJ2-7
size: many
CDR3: CASRRTGGSSGYEQYF
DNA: TGTGCCAGCAGACGTACAGGGGGAAGTAGTGGCTACGAGCAGTACTTC

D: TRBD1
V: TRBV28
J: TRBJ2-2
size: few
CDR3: CASRWTGDYTGELFF
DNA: TGTGCCAGCAGATGGACAGGGGATTACACCGGGGAGCTGTTTTTT

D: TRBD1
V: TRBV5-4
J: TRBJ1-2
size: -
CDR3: CASSLGDSSPFGYTF
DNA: TGTGCCAGCAGCTTGGGGGACAGCTCTCCCTTTGGCTACACCTTC

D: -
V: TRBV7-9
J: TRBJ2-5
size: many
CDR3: CASSLDASRETQYF
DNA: TGTGCCAGCAGCTTAGATGCCAGCAGGGAGACCCAGTACTTC

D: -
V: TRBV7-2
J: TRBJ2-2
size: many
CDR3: CASSLGTNTGELFF
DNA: TGTGCCAGCAGCTTAGGAACGAACACCGGGGAGCTGTTTTTT

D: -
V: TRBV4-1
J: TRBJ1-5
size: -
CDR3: CASSQVLGPQHF
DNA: TGCGCCAGCAGCCAGGTTTTGGGGCCCCAGCATTTT

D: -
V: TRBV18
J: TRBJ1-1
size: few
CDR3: CASSPPMAGVNTEAFF
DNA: TGTGCCAGCTCACCACCAATGGCAGGAGTAAACACTGAAGCTTTCTTT

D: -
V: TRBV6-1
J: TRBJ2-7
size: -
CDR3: CASSEEVGDEQYF
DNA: TGTGCCAGCAGTGAAGAGGTAGGCGACGAGCAGTACTTC

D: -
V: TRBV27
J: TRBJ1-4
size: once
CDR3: CASSSIGYLGEKLFF
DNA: TGTGCCAGCAGTTCTATAGGGTATCTGGGTGAAAAACTGTTTTTT

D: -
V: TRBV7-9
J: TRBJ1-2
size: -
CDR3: CASSPTTAYGYTF
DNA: TGTGCCAGCAGCCCGACTACAGCTTATGGCTACACCTTC

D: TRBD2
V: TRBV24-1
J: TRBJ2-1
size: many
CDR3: CATGTSGVREQFF
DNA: TGTGCCACCGGGACTAGCGGGGTTCGGGAGCAGTTCTTC

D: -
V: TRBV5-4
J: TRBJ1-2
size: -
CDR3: CASSLGNVRDDGYTF
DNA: TGTGCCAGCAGCTTGGGGAATGTCAGGGACGATGGCTACACCTTC

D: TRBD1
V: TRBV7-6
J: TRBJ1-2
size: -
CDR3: CASSARDRVFYGYTF
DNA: TGTGCCAGCAGCGCCCGGGACAGGGTTTTTTATGGCTACACCTTC

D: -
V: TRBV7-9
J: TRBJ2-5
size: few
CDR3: CASSSSGAAETQYF
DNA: TGTGCCAGCAGCTCGTCAGGGGCGGCGGAGACCCAGTACTTC

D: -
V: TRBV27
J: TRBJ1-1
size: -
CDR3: CASSLLPEMNTEAFF
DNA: TGTGCCAGCAGTTTACTACCCGAAATGAACACTGAAGCTTTCTTT

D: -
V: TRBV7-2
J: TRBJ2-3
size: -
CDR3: CASSLGTTRTDTQYF
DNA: TGTGCCAGCAGCTTAGGGACTACCCGCACAGATACGCAGTATTTT

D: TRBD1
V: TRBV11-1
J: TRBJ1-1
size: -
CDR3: CASRPQGGLEAFF
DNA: TGTGCCAGCAGACCACAGGGGGGGCTTGAAGCTTTCTTT

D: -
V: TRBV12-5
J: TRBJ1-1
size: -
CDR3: CASVRGGNTEAFF
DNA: TGTGCTAGTGTTCGGGGGGGCAACACTGAAGCTTTCTTT

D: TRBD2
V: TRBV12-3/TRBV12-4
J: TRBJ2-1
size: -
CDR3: CASSFSAGGPTEQFF
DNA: TGTGCCAGCAGTTTTTCAGCGGGAGGGCCTACTGAGCAGTTCTTC

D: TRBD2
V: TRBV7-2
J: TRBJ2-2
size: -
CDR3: CASSLAGEGGGELFF
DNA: TGTGCCAGCAGCCTAGCGGGGGAAGGAGGCGGGGAGCTGTTTTTT

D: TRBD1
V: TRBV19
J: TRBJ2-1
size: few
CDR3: CASSPAGGPYNEQFF
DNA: TGTGCCAGTAGCCCCGCAGGGGGCCCTTACAATGAGCAGTTCTTC

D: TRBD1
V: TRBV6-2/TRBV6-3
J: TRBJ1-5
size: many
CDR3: CASSYSIGQGGQPQHF
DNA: TGTGCCAGCAGTTACTCGATCGGACAGGGTGGGCAGCCCCAGCATTTT

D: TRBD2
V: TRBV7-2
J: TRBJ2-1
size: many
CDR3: CASSHGGGTSGYNEQFF
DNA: TGTGCCAGCAGCCACGGGGGAGGGACTAGCGGCTACAATGAGCAGTTCTTC

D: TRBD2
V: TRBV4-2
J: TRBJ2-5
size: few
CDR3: CASSQGSLAGSVETQYF
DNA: TGTGCCAGCAGCCAAGGTAGCCTAGCGGGATCGGTGGAGACCCAGTACTTC

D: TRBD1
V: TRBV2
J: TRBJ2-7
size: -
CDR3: CASSVQDRGYEQYF
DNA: TGTGCCAGCAGTGTCCAGGACAGGGGGTACGAGCAGTACTTC

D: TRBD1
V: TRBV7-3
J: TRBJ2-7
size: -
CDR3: CASSRPGQGACEQYF
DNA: TGTGCCAGCAGCCGTCCGGGACAGGGGGCATGCGAGCAGTACTTC

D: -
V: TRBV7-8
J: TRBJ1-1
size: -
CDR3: CASSEEDGTEAFF
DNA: TGTGCCAGCAGCGAAGAAGATGGGACTGAAGCTTTCTTT

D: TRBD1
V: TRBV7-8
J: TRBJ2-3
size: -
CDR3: CASSPTGSGASTDTQYF
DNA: TGTGCCAGCAGCCCGACAGGGAGTGGAGCTAGCACAGATACGCAGTATTTT

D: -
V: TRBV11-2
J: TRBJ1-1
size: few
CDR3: CASSLWSVDQQGHGGTEAFF
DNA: TGTGCCAGCAGCTTATGGTCAGTCGATCAGCAGGGGCATGGAGGCACTGAAGCTTTCTTT

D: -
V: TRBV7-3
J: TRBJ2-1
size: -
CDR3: CASSLNPGLLADEQFF
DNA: TGTGCCAGCAGCTTAAACCCGGGACTGCTAGCTGATGAGCAGTTCTTC

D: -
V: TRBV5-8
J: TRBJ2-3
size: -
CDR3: CASSFDLRPGPILYF
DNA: TGTGCCAGCAGCTTCGACCTCCGGCCGGGCCCTATACTGTATTTT

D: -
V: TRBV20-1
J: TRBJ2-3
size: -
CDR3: CSARDLGAGSTQYF
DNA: TGCAGTGCTAGAGATCTCGGCGCGGGGTCTACGCAGTATTTT

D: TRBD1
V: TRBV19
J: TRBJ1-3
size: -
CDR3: CASRPDRGRNTIYF
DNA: TGTGCCAGTAGACCGGACAGGGGAAGAAACACCATATATTTT

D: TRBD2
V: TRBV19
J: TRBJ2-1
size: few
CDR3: CASSMIAGASEQFF
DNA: TGTGCCAGTAGTATGATAGCGGGAGCCAGCGAGCAGTTCTTC

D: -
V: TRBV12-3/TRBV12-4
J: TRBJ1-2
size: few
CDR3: CASSLSGKSDYGYTF
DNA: TGTGCCAGCAGTTTGAGCGGGAAAAGTGACTATGGCTACACCTTC

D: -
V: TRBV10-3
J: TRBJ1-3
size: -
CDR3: CTIMEDPSGNTIYF
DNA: TGTACCATCATGGAGGACCCCTCTGGAAACACCATATATTTT

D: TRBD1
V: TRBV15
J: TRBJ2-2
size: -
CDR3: CATSRGGTGATGELFF
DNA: TGTGCCACCAGCAGAGGAGGGACAGGGGCAACCGGGGAGCTGTTTTTT

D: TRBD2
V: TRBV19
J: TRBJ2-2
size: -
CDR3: CASTGTSGRADTGELFF
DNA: TGTGCCAGTACCGGGACTAGCGGGAGGGCGGACACCGGGGAGCTGTTTTTT

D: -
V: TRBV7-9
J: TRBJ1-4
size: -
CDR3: CASSLGNVGEKLFF
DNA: TGTGCCAGCAGCCTTGGAAACGTCGGTGAAAAACTGTTTTTT

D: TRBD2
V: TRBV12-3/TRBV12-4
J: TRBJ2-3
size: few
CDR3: CASLKGLAGVTDTQYF
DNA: TGTGCCAGCTTGAAAGGACTAGCGGGGGTCACAGATACGCAGTATTTT

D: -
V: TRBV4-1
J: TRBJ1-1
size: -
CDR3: CASSLQGRDRAFF
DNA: TGCGCCAGCAGCCTTCAAGGTAGGGATCGGGCTTTCTTT

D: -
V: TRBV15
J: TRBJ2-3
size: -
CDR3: CATSREAVSTDTQYF
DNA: TGTGCCACCAGCAGAGAAGCAGTCAGCACAGATACGCAGTATTTT

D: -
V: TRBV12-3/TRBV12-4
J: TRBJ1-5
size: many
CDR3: CASSPSGRGEQPQHF
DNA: TGTGCCAGCAGTCCGTCTGGGAGGGGAGAACAGCCCCAGCATTTT

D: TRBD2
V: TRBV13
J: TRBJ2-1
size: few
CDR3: CASSLTSGRALTYNEQFF
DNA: TGTGCCAGCAGCTTGACTAGCGGGAGGGCCTTAACCTACAATGAGCAGTTCTTC

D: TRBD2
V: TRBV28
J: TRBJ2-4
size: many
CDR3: CASSLAGGIQYF
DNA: TGTGCCAGCAGTCTAGCGGGAGGGATTCAGTACTTC

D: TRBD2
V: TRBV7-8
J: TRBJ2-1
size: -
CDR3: CASRRRTSGGSNEQFF
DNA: TGTGCCAGCAGACGCCGGACTAGCGGGGGTAGCAATGAGCAGTTCTTC

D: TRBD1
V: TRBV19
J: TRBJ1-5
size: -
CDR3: CASSIIRDRGQPQHF
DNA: TGTGCCAGTAGTATAATCCGGGACAGGGGTCAGCCCCAGCATTTT

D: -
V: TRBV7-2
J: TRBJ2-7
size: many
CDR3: CASKFGGASYEQYF
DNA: TGTGCCAGCAAATTTGGCGGGGCCTCCTACGAGCAGTACTTC